Here is one TCR beta chain with its context. Antigen unknown. Several immunoSEQ plates received, in even portions, the genomic DNA of each subset. TCRdb keeps only in-frame clones here, not all; method: immunoSEQ multiplex PCR. The repertoire has under 1,100,000 clones, about three quarters of them found once; the top ten carry roughly 1.4%. The source of the sample is a study of shared clonotypes between healthy human individuals. For the study at large: The cohort had a couple of women and a few men, ages 18 to 49. Study-wide points: Naive CD4 clonotypes overlapped across a handful of donors at around 5%. Among donors, the sharing of clonotypes was expected to be influenced by sequencing depth.

The TCR was taken from a man in his late teens or twenties in good health. Sequenced input: memory CD4+ T cells sorted from blood. Indicated subset: CD45RA-negative fraction.

This CDR3 is CASSYLAGGQETQYF. The CDR3 nucleotides are TGTGCCAGCAGTTATCTAGCGGGGGGTCAAGAGACCCAGTACTTC. This rearrangement joins TRBV6-5 to TRBJ2-5, with 11 bases fitting TRBD2. V gave up 3 bases and J gave up 2 bases; unmatched junction bases: 2. From germline, CDR1 is MNHEY and CDR2 SVGAGI. The CDR3 runs 15 residues.